The present TCR beta chain was sequenced within a study of T-cell reconstitution after alpha-beta-depleted transplantation in children. V shed 8 bases, J shed 0 bases, and the junction held 7 bases outside the gene matches. The CDR3 spans 15 residues. Per germline, CDR1 MNHNS and CDR2 SASEGT. Library preparation (for TCRbeta) was performed with unique molecular identifiers. One entry per CDR3 protein, called by TCRdb with MiXCR from the PCR reads. The sample includes 130,000 to 150,000 distinct CDR3 sequences, around 10% of them seen just once. The sequencing used PBMCs, mostly from graft donor cells, collected 180 days after TCRalphabeta/CD19-depleted stem cell transplant. The TCR was taken from a female patient between 2 and 15 years old who had a stem cell transplant for congenital amegakaryocytic thrombocytopenia, so the T cells may come from the graft donor. J is TRBJ1-5 and V is TRBV6-1, with 7 bases identical to TRBD1. The CDR3, as DNA: TGTGCCAGCCGGCCGGGACAGCTTAGCAATCAGCCCCAGCATTTT. It is translated as CASRPGQLSNQPQHF.